This T cell receptor beta chain emerged from a study of cytomegalovirus exposure and HLA in healthy donors listed by TCRdb under 2017. Regarding the complete study: An earlier analysis of 550 to 700 of the donors reported approximately 300 Gb of sequence data and 100 million to 130 million unique TCR beta sequences from approximately 180 million T cells. The study combined high-throughput TCR immunosequencing, statistical association of individual TCRs with disease status, and machine learning to predict cytomegalovirus infection status. An early release covering roughly 580 HLA-typed donors comprised about 300 gigabases of sequencing data and tens of millions of unique TCR sequences. An earlier analysis of fewer than 750 of the donors used high-throughput TCR beta sequencing to judge whether each TCR beta V gene segment behaved as functional or pseudogenic. A separate validation cohort of 100 to 150 different subjects was used in addition to the roughly 670-subject first cohort. Every discovery cohort repertoire had been produced on one sequencing platform. A later analysis re-analyzed previously published TCR beta repertoires from roughly 690 donors and added high-resolution HLA genotyping to study TCR occurrence patterns. Of the roughly 400 genotyped donors, about 80% fell in the genetic ancestry cluster associated with self-reported Caucasian donors. On average, around 200,000 unique TCR beta nucleotide sequences were sequenced per donor among about 400 genotyped donors of the cohort, with roughly 18% of those sequences being non-productive. Donor age, sex, ethnicity and CMV serostatus were compiled together with the repertoire data. Both class I and class II loci were covered by HLA typing, at four-digit resolution. Using immunosequencing, the study profiled T cell repertoires from about 610 subjects and related those repertoires to cytomegalovirus serostatus. Typing coverage varied by locus: roughly 629-640 donors for A, B, C, DRB1 and DQB1; under 550 for DQA1; about 590 for DPA1; 450 to 480 for DPB1. In the later analysis, no new phenotypic data were used to find candidate immune exposures; instead, reliance was placed on TCR beta sequences and their occurrence across donors. Because of strong linkage in the cohort, roughly five DR-DQ haplotypes were treated as single units for association and clustering. The study was designed to test whether signatures of past pathogen exposure could be identified by cataloging public T cell receptors. A later genetic analysis took genome-wide SNP genotypes for about three fifths of the roughly 670 donors and used that subset as a discovery cohort. What the research found in general, with its limitations: A later analysis found that most CMV-associated TCR beta chains appeared HLA-restricted, with HLA associations seemingly driven largely by CMV exposure. According to the authors, the approach could potentially be generalized to other disease states and immunological phenotypes. Strong co-occurrence of HLA alleles, especially DR and DQ, made assigning TCR associations to individual alleles difficult. An earlier analysis of 450 to 750 of the donors showed that most TCR beta V segments appeared in productive rearrangements either about 87% or about 30% of the time, which broadly matched IMGT annotations. In vitro tests confirmed that a few of the cytomegalovirus-associated TCR beta chains recognize cytomegalovirus antigens. A total of about 180 TCR beta chains were listed by the study as associated with cytomegalovirus. A cluster of highly shared sequence variants was judged likely to represent a technical artifact of the sequencing pipeline. A later analysis reported that several top co-occurrence clusters appeared linked to parvovirus B19, influenza, CMV and Epstein-Barr virus. Linkage disequilibrium might explain the correlated functional status among segregating V segments, but an unknown experimental factor could not be excluded. A later analysis found that HLA-associated TCR beta chains were more clonally expanded and had lower generation probabilities than equally common non-associated chains. A later analysis found that TCR association rates varied across HLA loci, with DRB1 alleles showing the most associated TCRs and HLA-C alleles the fewest. A later genetic analysis reported fewer N-insertions in productive TCRs among donors in an Asian-associated ancestry cluster than the approximately 700-donor mean. The only immune exposure information available for the cohort was CMV serostatus. Most TCR sequences were seen in very few donors, while some public TCRs were found in many individuals. The presence/absence analyses assumed that sequencing depth was roughly uniform across donors, and that assumption may not be true. Because counts were too low, about 18 rarely observed V segments, including chromosome 9 orphons, were excluded from the earlier analysis of several hundred of the donors. Specific HLA alleles were associated with 18,000 or so TCR beta sequences at a false discovery rate of 0.05 in a later analysis. A further reported finding was that TCR beta sequences accurately predicted the HLA-A and HLA-B alleles for most subjects in the first cohort. In this cohort, only TCR beta chains were sequenced, and detectable features were limited by the absence of alpha or paired-chain data. In both the original and validation cohorts, the classifier was reported to diagnose cytomegalovirus status with high specificity and sensitivity. In a later genetic analysis, a missense DCLRE1C variant was associated with V-gene and J-gene trimming of TCR beta chains, and the association was replicated in an independent cohort. Because some donors lacked HLA typing at each locus, the association tests relied only on the typed subset.

The cohort was made up of 650 to 700 healthy bone marrow donors. Cohort members were all nominally healthy when sampled, although unrecorded immune exposures were likely present. The donor was CMV seronegative and belonged to the group of under 400 seronegative cohort members. Each donor provided a peripheral blood sample, and peripheral blood mononuclear cells were used for TCR beta sequencing. The Qiagen DNeasy Blood Extraction Kit was used to extract genomic DNA from the blood cell samples. Library preparation used the immunoSEQ multiplex PCR assay. A mixture of 60 forward primers for TCR Vbeta segments and 13 reverse primers for TCR Jbeta segments was used in the multiplex PCR. Amplification of the CDR3 region of rearranged TCR beta genes was performed with a multiplex PCR assay on genomic DNA. The Illumina HiSeq System was used to sequence the amplified TCR beta libraries as 87-base-pair reads. The original methods were these. In a later analysis, 77 million or so unique TCR beta chains were counted across the roughly 670 repertoires, and about 9.9 million of these chains were shared by at least two donors. To remove PCR and sequencing errors, raw reads were error-corrected and collapsed into unique sequences using a nearest-neighbor algorithm that merged closely related sequences. CDR3 sequences were aligned to IMGT reference sequences to assign V, D and J gene segments. Each retained sequence needed at least a six-nucleotide match to both a V gene segment and a J gene segment. A rearrangement counted as productive if the CDR3 had no stop codons and remained in frame with V and J, and every other rearrangement counted as non-productive. CDR3 was defined according to IMGT convention as the region running from the second conserved V-encoded cysteine to the conserved J-encoded phenylalanine. The earlier analysis of about 610 of the donors excluded any sequence lacking an unambiguous match to a single V gene segment. In an earlier analysis of a few hundred of the donors, V segments were called functional above 56.7% productive rearrangements and were called segregating when the between-donor standard deviation exceeded 5%. A statistical classification framework was built for diagnosing cytomegalovirus status from the catalog of TCR beta chain sequences. In a later analysis, V and J genes were assigned by comparing TCR nucleotide sequences against IMGT/GENE-DB human TR gene sequences. A later analysis assigned CDR3 sequences and most-parsimonious VDJ recombination scenarios with the TCRdist pipeline. In a later analysis, each TCR beta chain was defined by its CDR3 amino acid sequence together with its V-gene family, and reads lacking a unique V-gene family were excluded. To address suspected cross-contamination and a sequencing artifact, a later analysis removed around 590 highly shared, low-generation-probability nucleotide sequences. In a later analysis, a clonal expansion index for each public chain was calculated from normalized within-repertoire ranks of inferred template counts. Generation probabilities in a later analysis came from a VDJ recombination model fitted to out-of-frame rearrangements, and those results were checked against IGoR. In a later analysis, hypergeometric tests were used to score TCR-TCR, TCR-HLA and TCR-CMV co-occurrence, with a repertoire-size bias correction applied to TCR pairs. In a later analysis, false discovery rates were estimated by permuting HLA or CMV assignments 20 times. In a later analysis, co-occurring TCRs were grouped with DBSCAN, and TCRdist sequence similarity was added when clustering was performed within HLA-allele-positive subsets. Repertoires with fewer than 30,000 or more than 120,000 public chains were left out of co-occurrence clustering, as were a few repertoires with anomalous nucleotide sharing. What TCRdb holds here is the immuneACCESS table cut down to in-frame rearrangements. Part of the clones is not present; checked against another copy, under half of the missing clones reflect an unresolved V gene, and the others are unexplained. V and J calls and clone size follow that table, whereas D and trimming were derived from the DNA. The sample's table covers some 110,000 clones. Less than 3.5% of the sample is taken by the ten largest.

A note on this clone: Its specific antigen is unknown.

The source of this sequence is a man in his thirties or forties in good health and CMV-seronegative. Material: PBMCs.

In nucleotide form, the sequence is TGTGCCAGCAGCTTGGGCCAGCAAGAGACCCAGTACTTC. Translation gives CASSLGQQETQYF. Rearrangement joined TRBV7-8 to TRBJ2-5, with the D segment identity uncertain. Between the V and J ends, shortened by 3 bases and 2 bases respectively, the junction contains 7 bases. The germline V gene specifies SGHVS as CDR1 and FQNEAQ as CDR2. Including cysteine and phenylalanine, the CDR3 has 13 amino acids. The only DNA kept is the CDR3, 39 bases in frame from the first base.